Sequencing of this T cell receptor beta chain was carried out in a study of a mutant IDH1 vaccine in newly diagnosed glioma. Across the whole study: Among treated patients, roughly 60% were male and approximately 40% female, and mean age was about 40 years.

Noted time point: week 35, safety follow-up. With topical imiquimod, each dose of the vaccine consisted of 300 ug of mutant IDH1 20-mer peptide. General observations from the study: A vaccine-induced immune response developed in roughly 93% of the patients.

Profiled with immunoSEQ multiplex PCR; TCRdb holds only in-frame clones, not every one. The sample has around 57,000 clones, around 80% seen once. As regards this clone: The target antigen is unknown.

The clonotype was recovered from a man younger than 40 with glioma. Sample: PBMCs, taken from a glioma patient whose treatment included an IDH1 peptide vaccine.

In nucleotides, the CDR3 is TGTGCCAGCAGTTACTCTGGTAACTATGGCTACACCTTC. This translates into CASSYSGNYGYTF. This sequence joins TRBV6-6 and TRBJ1-2; D is undetermined. V was shortened by 0 bases and J by 1 base, with 3 bases between the two germline ends. Germline V CDR1 and CDR2: MNHNY, SVGAGI (reference sequence). This CDR3 spans 13 amino acids.